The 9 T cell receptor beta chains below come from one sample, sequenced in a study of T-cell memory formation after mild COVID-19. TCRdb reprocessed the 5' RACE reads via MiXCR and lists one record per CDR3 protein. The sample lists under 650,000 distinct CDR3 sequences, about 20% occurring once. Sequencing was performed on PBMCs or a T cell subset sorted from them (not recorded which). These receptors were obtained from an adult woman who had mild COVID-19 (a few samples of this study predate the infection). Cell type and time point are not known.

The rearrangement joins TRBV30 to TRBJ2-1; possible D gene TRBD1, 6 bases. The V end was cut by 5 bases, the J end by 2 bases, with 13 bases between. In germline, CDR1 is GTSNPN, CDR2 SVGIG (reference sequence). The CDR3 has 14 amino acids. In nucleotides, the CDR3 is TGTGCCTGGGACCCGACAGGACCCTACAATGAGCAGTTCTTC. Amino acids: CAWDPTGPYNEQFF.

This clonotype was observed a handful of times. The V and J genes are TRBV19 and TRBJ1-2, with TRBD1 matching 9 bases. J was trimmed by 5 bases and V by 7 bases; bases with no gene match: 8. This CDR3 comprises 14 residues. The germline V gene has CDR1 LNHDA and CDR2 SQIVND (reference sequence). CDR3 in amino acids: CASKDRGRMYGYTF. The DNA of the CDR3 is TGTGCCAGTAAGGACAGGGGAAGAATGTATGGCTACACCTTC. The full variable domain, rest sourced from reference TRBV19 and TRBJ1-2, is DGGITQSPKYLFRKEGQNVTLSCEQNLNHDAMYWYRQDPGQGLRLIYYSQIVNDFQKGDIAEGYSVSREKKESFPLTVTSAQKNPTAFYLCASKDRGRMYGYTFGSGTRLTVV.

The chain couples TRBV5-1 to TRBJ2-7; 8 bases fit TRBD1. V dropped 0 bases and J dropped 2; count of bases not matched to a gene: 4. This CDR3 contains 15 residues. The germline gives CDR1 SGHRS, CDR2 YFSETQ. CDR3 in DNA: TGCGCCAGCAGCTTGGCGACAGGGGATCCCTACGAGCAGTACTTC. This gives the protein CASSLATGDPYEQYF.

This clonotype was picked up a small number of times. The CDR3 here is CASSFRGRGEEQYF. For the CDR3, the DNA is TGTGCCAGCAGTTTCCGCGGGAGGGGTGAAGAGCAGTACTTC. The chain couples TRBV12-3 or TRBV12-4 to TRBJ2-7, with 9 bases aligning to TRBD2. The CDR3 covers 14 residues. The V and J ends lost 3 bases and 7 bases, in that order; junction bases with no gene match: 7.

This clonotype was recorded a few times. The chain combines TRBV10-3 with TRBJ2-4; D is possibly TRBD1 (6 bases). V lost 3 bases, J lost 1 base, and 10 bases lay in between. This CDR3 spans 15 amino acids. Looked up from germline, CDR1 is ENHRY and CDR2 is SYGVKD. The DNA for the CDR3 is TGTGCCATCAGTGAAGGGGGATTGGCCAAAAACATTCAGTACTTC. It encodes CAISEGGLAKNIQYF.

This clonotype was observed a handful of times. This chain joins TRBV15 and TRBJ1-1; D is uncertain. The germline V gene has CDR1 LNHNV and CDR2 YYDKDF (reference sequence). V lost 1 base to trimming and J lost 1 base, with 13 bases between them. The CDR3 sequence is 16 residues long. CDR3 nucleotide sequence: TGTGCCACCAGCAGAGGACGACCTCTACCGAACACTGAAGCTTTCTTT. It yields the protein CATSRGRPLPNTEAFF.

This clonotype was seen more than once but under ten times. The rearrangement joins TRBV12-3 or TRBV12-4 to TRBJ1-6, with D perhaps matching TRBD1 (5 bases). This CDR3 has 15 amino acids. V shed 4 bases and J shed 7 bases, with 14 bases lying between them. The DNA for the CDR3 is TGTGCCAGCAGTTCTCAGGGTTTACGGAATTCACCCCTCCACTTT. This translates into CASSSQGLRNSPLHF.

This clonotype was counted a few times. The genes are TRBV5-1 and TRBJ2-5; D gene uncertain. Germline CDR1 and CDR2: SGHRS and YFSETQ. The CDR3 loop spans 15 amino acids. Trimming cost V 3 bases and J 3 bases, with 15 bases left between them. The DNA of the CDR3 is TGCGCCAGCAGCTCCCAAAAACGGGCAAAAGAGACCCAGTACTTC. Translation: CASSSQKRAKETQYF.

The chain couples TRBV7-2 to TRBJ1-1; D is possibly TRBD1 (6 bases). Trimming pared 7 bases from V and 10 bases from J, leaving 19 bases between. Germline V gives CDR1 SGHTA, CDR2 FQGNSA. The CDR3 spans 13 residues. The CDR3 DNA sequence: TGTGCCAGCACCGCCGACAGGTTACTAGGAGCTTTCTTT. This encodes CASTADRLLGAFF.